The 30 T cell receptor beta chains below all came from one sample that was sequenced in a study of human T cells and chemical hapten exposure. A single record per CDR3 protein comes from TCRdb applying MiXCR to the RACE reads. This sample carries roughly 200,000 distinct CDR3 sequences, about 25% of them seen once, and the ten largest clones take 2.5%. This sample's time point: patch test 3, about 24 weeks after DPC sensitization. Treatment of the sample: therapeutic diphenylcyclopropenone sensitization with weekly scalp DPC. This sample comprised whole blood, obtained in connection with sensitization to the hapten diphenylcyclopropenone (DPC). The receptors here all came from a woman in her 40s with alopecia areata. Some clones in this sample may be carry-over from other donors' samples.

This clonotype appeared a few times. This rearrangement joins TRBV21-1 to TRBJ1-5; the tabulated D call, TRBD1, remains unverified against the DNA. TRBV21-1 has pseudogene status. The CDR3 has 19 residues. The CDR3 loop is CASSALVSRGGYSNQPQHF. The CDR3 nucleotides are TGTGCCAGCAGCGCACTTGTCTCGAGAGGGGGGTATAGCAATCAGCCCCAGCATTTT.

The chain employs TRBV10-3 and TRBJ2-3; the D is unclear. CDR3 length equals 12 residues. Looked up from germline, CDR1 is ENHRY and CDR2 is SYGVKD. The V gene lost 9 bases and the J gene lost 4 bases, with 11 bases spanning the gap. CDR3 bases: TGTGCCATTGACATTGGATCAGATACGCAGTATTTT. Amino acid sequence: CAIDIGSDTQYF.

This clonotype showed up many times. Here the CDR3 DNA reads TGTGCCAGCAGCCCGGGACTAGCGGGAGCTAATGAGCAGTTCTTC. Amino acid sequence: CASSPGLAGANEQFF. V usage is TRBV11-1 and J usage is TRBJ2-1; 14 positions match TRBD2. V dropped 5 bases and J dropped 7; count of bases not matched to a gene: 4. From germline, CDR1 is SGHAT and CDR2 FQDESV (reference sequence). The CDR3 contains 15 residues.

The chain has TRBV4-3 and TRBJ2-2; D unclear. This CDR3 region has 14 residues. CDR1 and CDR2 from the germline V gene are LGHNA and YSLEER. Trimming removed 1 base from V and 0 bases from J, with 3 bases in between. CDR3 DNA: TGCGCCAGCAGCCAAGTTTCGAACACCGGGGAGCTGTTTTTT. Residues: CASSQVSNTGELFF.

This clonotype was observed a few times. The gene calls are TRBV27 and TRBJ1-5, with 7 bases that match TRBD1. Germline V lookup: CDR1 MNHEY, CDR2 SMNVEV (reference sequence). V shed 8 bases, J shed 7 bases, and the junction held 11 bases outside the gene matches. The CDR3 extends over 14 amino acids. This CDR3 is CASARSRGVQPQHF. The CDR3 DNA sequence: TGTGCCAGCGCTCGCAGCAGGGGGGTACAGCCCCAGCATTTT.

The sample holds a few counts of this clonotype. Here the CDR3 DNA reads TGTGCCACCTCTACGGTTCAGGGTGGCGAGCAGTACTTC. This gives the protein CATSTVQGGEQYF. V and J are TRBV24-1 and TRBJ2-7; D is possibly TRBD1 (5 bases). The germline gives CDR1 KGHDR, CDR2 SFDVKD. The CDR3 is 13 amino acids. Trimming took 9 bases from V and 6 from J, leaving 17 bases between them.

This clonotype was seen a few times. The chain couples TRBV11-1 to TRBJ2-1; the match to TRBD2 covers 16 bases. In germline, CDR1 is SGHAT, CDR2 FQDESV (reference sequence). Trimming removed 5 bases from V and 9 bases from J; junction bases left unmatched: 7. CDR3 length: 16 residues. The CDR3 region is CASSLGTSGRASEQFF. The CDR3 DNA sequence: TGTGCCAGCAGCCTAGGGACTAGCGGGAGGGCCAGTGAGCAGTTCTTC.

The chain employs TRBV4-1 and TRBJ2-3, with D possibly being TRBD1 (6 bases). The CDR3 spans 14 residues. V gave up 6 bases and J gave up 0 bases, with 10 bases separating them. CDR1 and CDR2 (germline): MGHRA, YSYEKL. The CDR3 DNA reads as TGCGCCAGCAGACCCGGACAGAGCACAGATACGCAGTATTTT. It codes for CASRPGQSTDTQYF.

This CDR3 is CASSLGQGLDYGYTF. In DNA form, the CDR3 reads TGCGCCAGCAGCTTGGGGCAGGGCCTTGACTATGGCTACACCTTC. The chain is built from TRBV5-1 and TRBJ1-2; the D gene is possibly TRBD1 (5 bases). Germline lookup yields CDR1 SGHRS and CDR2 YFSETQ. This CDR3 region has 15 residues. V dropped 0 bases and J dropped 3 bases, with 12 bases sitting between them.

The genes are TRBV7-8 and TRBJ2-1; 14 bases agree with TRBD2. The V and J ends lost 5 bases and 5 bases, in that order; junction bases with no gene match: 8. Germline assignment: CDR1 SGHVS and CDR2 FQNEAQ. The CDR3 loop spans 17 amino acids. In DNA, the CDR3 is TGTGCCAGCAGCCTGGGGACTAGCGGGAGAGTGAACAATGAGCAGTTCTTC. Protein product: CASSLGTSGRVNNEQFF.

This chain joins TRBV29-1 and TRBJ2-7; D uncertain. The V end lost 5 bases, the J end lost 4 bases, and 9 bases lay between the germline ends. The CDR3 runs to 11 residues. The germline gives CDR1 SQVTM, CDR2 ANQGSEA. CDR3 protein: CSVTNAYEQYF. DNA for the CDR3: TGCAGCGTTACGAATGCGTACGAGCAGTACTTC.

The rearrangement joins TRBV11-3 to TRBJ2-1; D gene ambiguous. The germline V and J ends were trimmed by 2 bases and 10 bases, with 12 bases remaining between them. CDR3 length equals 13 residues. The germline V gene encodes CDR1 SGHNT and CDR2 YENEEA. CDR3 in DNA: TGTGCCAGCAGCTTAAGCCCGGCCCTGGAGCAGTTCTTC. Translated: CASSLSPALEQFF.

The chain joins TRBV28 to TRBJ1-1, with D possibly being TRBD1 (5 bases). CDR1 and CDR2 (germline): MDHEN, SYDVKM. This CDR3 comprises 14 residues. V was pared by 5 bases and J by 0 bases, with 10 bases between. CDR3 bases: TGTGCCAGCAGTCTCACAGGCTTGAACACTGAAGCTTTCTTT. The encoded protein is CASSLTGLNTEAFF.

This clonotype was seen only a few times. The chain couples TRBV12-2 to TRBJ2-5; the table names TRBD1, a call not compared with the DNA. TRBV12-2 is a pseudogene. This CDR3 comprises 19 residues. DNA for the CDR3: TGTGCAAGTCGCTTAGTACACCCAAGACAGGCCCTGCGGGTGGAGACCCAGTACTTC. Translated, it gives CASRLVHPRQALRVETQYF.

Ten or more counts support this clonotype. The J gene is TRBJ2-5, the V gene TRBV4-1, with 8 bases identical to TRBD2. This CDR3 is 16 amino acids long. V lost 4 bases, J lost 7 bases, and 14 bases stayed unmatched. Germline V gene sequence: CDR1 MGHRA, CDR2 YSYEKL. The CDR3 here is CASSPGGLAPELTQYF. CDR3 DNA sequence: TGCGCCAGCAGCCCAGGAGGACTAGCCCCCGAGTTGACCCAGTACTTC.

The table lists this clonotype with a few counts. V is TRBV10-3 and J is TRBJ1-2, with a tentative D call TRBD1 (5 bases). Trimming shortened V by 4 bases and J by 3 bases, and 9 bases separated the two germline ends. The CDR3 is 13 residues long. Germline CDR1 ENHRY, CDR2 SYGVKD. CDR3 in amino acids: CAISARADYGYTF. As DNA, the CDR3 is TGTGCCATCAGTGCCAGGGCGGACTATGGCTACACCTTC.

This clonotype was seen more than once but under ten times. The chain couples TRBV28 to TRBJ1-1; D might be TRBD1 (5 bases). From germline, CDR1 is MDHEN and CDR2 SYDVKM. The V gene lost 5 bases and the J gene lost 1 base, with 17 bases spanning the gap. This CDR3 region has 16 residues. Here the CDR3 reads CASSQGTATTNTEAFF. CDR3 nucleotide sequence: TGTGCCAGCAGTCAAGGGACGGCGACGACGAACACTGAAGCTTTCTTT.

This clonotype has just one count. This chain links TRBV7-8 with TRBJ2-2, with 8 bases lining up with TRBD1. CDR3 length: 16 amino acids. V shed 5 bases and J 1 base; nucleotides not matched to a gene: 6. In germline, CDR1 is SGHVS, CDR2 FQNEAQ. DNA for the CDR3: TGTGCCAGCAGCCCCCGGACAGGGATGAACACCGGGGAGCTGTTTTTT. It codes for CASSPRTGMNTGELFF.

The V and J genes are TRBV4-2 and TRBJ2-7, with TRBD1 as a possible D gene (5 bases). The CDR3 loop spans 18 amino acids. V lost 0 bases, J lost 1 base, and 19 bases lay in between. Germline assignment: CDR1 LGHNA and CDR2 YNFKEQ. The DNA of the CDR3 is TGTGCCAGCAGCCAAGATGAACGCAGGGCACGATCGTCCTACGAGCAGTACTTC. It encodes CASSQDERRARSSYEQYF.

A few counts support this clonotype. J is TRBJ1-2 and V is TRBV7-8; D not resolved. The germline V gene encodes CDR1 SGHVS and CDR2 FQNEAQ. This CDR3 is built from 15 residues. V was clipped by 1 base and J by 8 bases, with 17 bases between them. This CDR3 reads CASSLDLSRTGGYTF. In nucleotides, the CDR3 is TGTGCCAGCAGCTTAGATCTCTCGAGGACGGGCGGCTACACCTTC.

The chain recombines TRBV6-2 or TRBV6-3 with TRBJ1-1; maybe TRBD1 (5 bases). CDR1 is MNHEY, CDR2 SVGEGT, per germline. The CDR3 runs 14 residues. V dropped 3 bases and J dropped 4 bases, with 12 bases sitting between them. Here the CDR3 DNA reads TGTGCCAGCAGTTATACCAGCGGGGCCACTGAAGCTTTCTTT. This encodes CASSYTSGATEAFF.

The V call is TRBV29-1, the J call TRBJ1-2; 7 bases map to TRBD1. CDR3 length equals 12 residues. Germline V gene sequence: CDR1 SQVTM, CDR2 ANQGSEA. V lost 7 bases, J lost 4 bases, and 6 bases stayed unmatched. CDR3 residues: CSADRDLYGYTF. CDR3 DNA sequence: TGCAGCGCCGACAGGGATCTCTATGGCTACACCTTC.

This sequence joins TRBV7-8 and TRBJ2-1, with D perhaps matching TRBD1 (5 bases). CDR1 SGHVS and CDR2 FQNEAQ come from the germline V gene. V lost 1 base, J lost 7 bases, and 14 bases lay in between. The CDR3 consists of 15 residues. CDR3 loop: CASSLELGRMNEQFF. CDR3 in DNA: TGTGCCAGCAGCTTAGAATTGGGGCGTATGAATGAGCAGTTCTTC.

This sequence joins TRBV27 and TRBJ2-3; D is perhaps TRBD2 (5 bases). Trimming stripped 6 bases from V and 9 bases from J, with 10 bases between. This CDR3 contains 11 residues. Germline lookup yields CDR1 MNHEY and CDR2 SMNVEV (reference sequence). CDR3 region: CASRRGLTQYF. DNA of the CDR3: TGTGCCAGCAGACGGGGATTGACGCAGTATTTT.

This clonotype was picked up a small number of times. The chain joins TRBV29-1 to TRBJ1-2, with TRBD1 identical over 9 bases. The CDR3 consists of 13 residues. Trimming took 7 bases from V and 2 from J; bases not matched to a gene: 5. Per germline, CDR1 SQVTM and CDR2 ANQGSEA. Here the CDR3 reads CSAPDRGNYGYTF. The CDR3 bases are TGCAGCGCCCCCGACAGGGGGAACTATGGCTACACCTTC.

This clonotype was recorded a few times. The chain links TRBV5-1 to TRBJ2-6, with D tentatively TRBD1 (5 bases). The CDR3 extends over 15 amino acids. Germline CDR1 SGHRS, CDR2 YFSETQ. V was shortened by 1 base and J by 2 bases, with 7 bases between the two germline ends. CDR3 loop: CASSLSRAGANVLTF. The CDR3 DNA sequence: TGCGCCAGCAGCTTGTCCAGGGCTGGGGCCAACGTCCTGACTTTC.

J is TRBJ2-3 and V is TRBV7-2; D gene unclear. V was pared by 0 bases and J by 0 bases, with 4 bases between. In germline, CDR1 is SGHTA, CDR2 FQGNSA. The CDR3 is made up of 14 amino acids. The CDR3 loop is CASSLAMSTDTQYF. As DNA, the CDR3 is TGTGCCAGCAGCTTAGCAATGAGCACAGATACGCAGTATTTT.

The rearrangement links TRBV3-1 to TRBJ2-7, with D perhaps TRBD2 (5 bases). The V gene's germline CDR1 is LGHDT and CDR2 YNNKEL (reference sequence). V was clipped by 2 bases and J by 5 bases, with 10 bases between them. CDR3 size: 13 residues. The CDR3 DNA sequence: TGTGCCAGCAGCCAAACTAGTCCCAACGAGCAGTACTTC. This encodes CASSQTSPNEQYF.

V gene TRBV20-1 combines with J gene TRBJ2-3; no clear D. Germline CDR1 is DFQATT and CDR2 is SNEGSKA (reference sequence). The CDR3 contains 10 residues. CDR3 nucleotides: TGCAGCGTCCTTCATACGGTGCAGTATTTT. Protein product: CSVLHTVQYF.

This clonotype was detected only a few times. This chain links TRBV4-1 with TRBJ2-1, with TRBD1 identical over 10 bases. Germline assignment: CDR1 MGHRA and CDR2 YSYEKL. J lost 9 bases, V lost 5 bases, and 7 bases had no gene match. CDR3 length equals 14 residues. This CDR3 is CASSSPGQGREQFF. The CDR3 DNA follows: TGCGCCAGCAGCTCGCCGGGACAGGGGCGTGAGCAGTTCTTC.